These 18 T cell receptor beta chains were sequenced from one sample in a study of blood T cells in healthy people across ages. Together with a sample-barcoded 5' primer, a J-beta primer mix was included in a second PCR lasting about 6 to 11 cycles. TCRdb ran MiXCR on the 5' RACE reads and lists one entry per CDR3 protein. The sample consists of roughly 700,000 distinct CDR3 sequences, more than 20% of them appearing once. These records were also assigned to another study, of T cells of mothers and their children.

Sequenced input: blood. All receptors come from a boy under 18 in good health.

This chain links TRBV7-6 with TRBJ1-6; perhaps TRBD1 as D (5 bases). Germline CDR1 reads SGHVS; CDR2 reads FNYEAQ. V was cut by 1 base and J by 7 bases, with 17 bases left in between. This CDR3 has 17 residues. Written as DNA, the CDR3 is TGTGCCAGCAGCTTAGAATCCTCTCCAGGGTCGAATTCACCCCTCCACTTT. It encodes CASSLESSPGSNSPLHF.

This clonotype was observed a handful of times. The genes are TRBV28 and TRBJ2-3; D gene ambiguous. V lost 4 bases to trimming and J lost 2 bases, with 10 bases between them. Per the germline V gene, CDR1 is MDHEN and CDR2 is SYDVKM. The CDR3 spans 14 residues. The CDR3 region is CASSSRTNTDTQYF. CDR3 nucleotide sequence: TGTGCCAGCAGTTCCCGGACCAACACAGATACGCAGTATTTT.

The chain uses TRBV5-6 and TRBJ1-1; D not certain. V was cut by 4 bases and J by 1 base, with 14 bases left in between. Germline V lookup: CDR1 SGHDT, CDR2 YYEEEE. The CDR3 extends over 15 amino acids. Here the CDR3 DNA reads TGTGCCAGCAGCCCTGACAAAAGGGCGAACACTGAAGCTTTCTTT. Translating gives CASSPDKRANTEAFF.

This clonotype was observed a few times. This sequence joins TRBV7-9 and TRBJ2-5; no reliable D call. The better agreement between TRBJ2-1 and the DNA end casts doubt on the J call. The germline V gene has CDR1 SEHNR and CDR2 FQNEAQ (reference sequence). The CDR3 is 15 amino acids. CDR3 in DNA: TGTGCCAGCAGCTTAGAAGAGGTGCCAGACAATGAGCAGTTCTTC. Amino acids: CASSLEEVPDNEQFF.

The V and J genes are TRBV7-2 and TRBJ2-7; TRBD2 agrees at 11 bases. Germline V CDR1 and CDR2: SGHTA, FQGNSA. J was trimmed by 0 bases and V by 1 base; bases with no gene match: 5. This CDR3 region has 17 residues. CDR3 sequence reads: CASSLELAGGFSYEQYF. CDR3 sequence (DNA): TGTGCCAGCAGCTTAGAGCTAGCGGGGGGATTCTCCTACGAGCAGTACTTC. The complete variable domain, with remaining parts taken from reference TRBV7-2 and TRBJ2-7, reads GAGVSQSPSNKVTEKGKDVELRCDPISGHTALYWYRQSLGQGLEFLIYFQGNSAPDKSGLPSDRFSAERTGGSVSTLTIQRTQQEDSAVYLCASSLELAGGFSYEQYFGPGTRLTVT.

The chain combines TRBV28 with TRBJ1-2; D may be TRBD1 (6 bases). Trimming took 5 bases from V and 11 from J, leaving 24 bases between them. Germline V gene sequence: CDR1 MDHEN, CDR2 SYDVKM. The CDR3 runs 15 residues. The DNA for the CDR3 is TGTGCCAGCAGTCCCCCTCCGGGACAACCAGCGGGGTACACCTTC. Translation: CASSPPPGQPAGYTF.

This clonotype was detected only a few times. CDR3 in DNA: TGTGCCATCACCCGAGACAGGATTAGTGCCTACGAGCAGTACTTC. The encoded protein is CAITRDRISAYEQYF. The V gene is TRBV10-3, the J gene TRBJ2-7; D is perhaps TRBD1 (6 bases). Germline V gives CDR1 ENHRY, CDR2 SYGVKD. Trimming took off 7 bases at V and 2 bases at J, with 18 bases between the two ends. CDR3 size: 15 residues.

This chain joins TRBV15 and TRBJ1-1, with no clear D. Germline V lookup: CDR1 LNHNV, CDR2 YYDKDF (reference sequence). The CDR3 covers 17 residues. Trimming shortened V by 3 bases and J by 2 bases, and 19 bases separated the two germline ends. The CDR3: CATSRVSVGVLNTEAFF. The CDR3 DNA reads TGTGCCACCAGCAGGGTTTCAGTTGGGGTTTTAAACACTGAAGCTTTCTTT.

The sample holds a few counts of this clonotype. V and J are TRBV2 and TRBJ2-5; 7 positions match TRBD1. CDR1 and CDR2 from the germline V gene are SNHLY and FYNNEI. After removal of 4 bases from V and 5 bases from J, the junction contained 10 bases not matched to a gene. The CDR3 consists of 15 residues. The CDR3 is CASSGRDSGWETQYF. The CDR3, as DNA: TGTGCCAGCAGTGGAAGGGACAGTGGGTGGGAGACCCAGTACTTC.

The chain joins TRBV7-2 to TRBJ2-7; the D call may be TRBD1 or TRBD2 (5 bases each). Trimming removed 3 bases at V and 0 bases at J, with 12 bases between. CDR1 SGHTA and CDR2 FQGNSA come from the germline V gene. The CDR3 has 15 residues. The CDR3 here is CASSFAVRGSYEQYF. The CDR3 coding sequence is TGTGCCAGCAGCTTCGCTGTGAGGGGCTCCTACGAGCAGTACTTC. Full variable domain (outside the CDR3, taken from reference TRBV7-2 and TRBJ2-7): GAGVSQSPSNKVTEKGKDVELRCDPISGHTALYWYRQSLGQGLEFLIYFQGNSAPDKSGLPSDRFSAERTGGSVSTLTIQRTQQEDSAVYLCASSFAVRGSYEQYFGPGTRLTVT.

The V gene is TRBV20-1, the J gene TRBJ2-3; TRBD1 is a possible D gene (7 bases). Germline CDR1 is DFQATT and CDR2 is SNEGSKA (reference sequence). Trimming shortened V by 0 bases and J by 4 bases, and 23 bases separated the two germline ends. This CDR3 has 18 amino acids. The CDR3 coding sequence is TGCAGTGCTAGAGATGTGGGGGGACAGAGCCTTTGGTCAGATACGCAGTATTTT. Translating it yields CSARDVGGQSLWSDTQYF.

V usage is TRBV3-1 and J usage is TRBJ1-1; tentatively, D is TRBD1 (5 bases). The germline V and J ends were trimmed by 4 bases and 2 bases, with 17 bases remaining between them. Germline CDR1 reads LGHDT; CDR2 reads YNNKEL (reference sequence). The CDR3 totals 16 residues. The CDR3 spells CASSPIGVQRNTEAFF. In DNA, the CDR3 is TGTGCCAGCAGCCCGATAGGGGTCCAACGTAACACTGAAGCTTTCTTT.

The chain combines TRBV12-5 with TRBJ2-5; the D call may be TRBD1 or TRBD2 (5 bases each). Looked up from germline, CDR1 is LGHNT and CDR2 is FRNRAP. The CDR3 covers 12 residues. The V and J ends lost 6 bases and 1 base respectively, with 6 bases between them. For the CDR3, the DNA is TGTGCTAGTGGGGGACGCCAAGAGACCCAGTACTTC. Translating it yields CASGGRQETQYF.

In regard to this clonotype: One end of the junction varies from germline; a read error may be responsible. The CDR3 sequence: CASSIATGGPYEQYF. The CDR3 DNA is TGTGCCAGCAGCATAGCCACAGGGGGTCCCTACGAGCAGTACTTC. The chain has TRBV7-2 and TRBJ2-7; 8 nucleotides agree with TRBD1. Germline V gene lookup returns CDR1 SGHTA and CDR2 FQGNSA. The CDR3 spans 15 residues.

This clonotype was counted ten times or more. The chain carries TRBV20-1 and TRBJ2-5; D is possibly TRBD1 (5 bases). The V gene's germline CDR1 is DFQATT and CDR2 SNEGSKA (reference sequence). Trimming took 4 bases from V and 5 from J, leaving 11 bases between them. The CDR3 covers 12 residues. CDR3 sequence reads: CSANSGSETQYF. The DNA of the CDR3 is TGCAGTGCTAATTCAGGGTCGGAGACCCAGTACTTC.

The rearrangement uses TRBV7-9 and TRBJ1-1, with D perhaps TRBD1 (6 bases). The CDR3 is 15 residues long. V was pared by 5 bases and J by 1 base, with 14 bases between. The germline CDR1 and CDR2 sequences are SEHNR and FQNEAQ (reference sequence). This CDR3 reads CASSPRRTENTEAFF. The CDR3 nucleotides read TGTGCCAGCAGCCCTCGGAGGACAGAGAACACTGAAGCTTTCTTT.

This chain links TRBV12-3 or TRBV12-4 with TRBJ1-2; no reliable D call. The CDR3 runs to 14 residues. V shed 4 bases and J shed 2 bases, with 11 bases lying between them. The CDR3 DNA is TGTGCCAGCAGTTACTTCCGGACGAACTATGGCTACACCTTC. This encodes CASSYFRTNYGYTF.

The chain links TRBV20-1 to TRBJ2-7, with D tentatively TRBD1 (8 bases). Germline lookup yields CDR1 DFQATT and CDR2 SNEGSKA (reference sequence). This CDR3 spans 13 amino acids. Deletions cut 3 bases from V and 5 bases from J, with 14 bases between. CDR3 sequence reads: CSASDRGGHEQYF. CDR3 nucleotide sequence: TGCAGTGCTAGCGACAGGGGAGGGCACGAGCAGTACTTC.